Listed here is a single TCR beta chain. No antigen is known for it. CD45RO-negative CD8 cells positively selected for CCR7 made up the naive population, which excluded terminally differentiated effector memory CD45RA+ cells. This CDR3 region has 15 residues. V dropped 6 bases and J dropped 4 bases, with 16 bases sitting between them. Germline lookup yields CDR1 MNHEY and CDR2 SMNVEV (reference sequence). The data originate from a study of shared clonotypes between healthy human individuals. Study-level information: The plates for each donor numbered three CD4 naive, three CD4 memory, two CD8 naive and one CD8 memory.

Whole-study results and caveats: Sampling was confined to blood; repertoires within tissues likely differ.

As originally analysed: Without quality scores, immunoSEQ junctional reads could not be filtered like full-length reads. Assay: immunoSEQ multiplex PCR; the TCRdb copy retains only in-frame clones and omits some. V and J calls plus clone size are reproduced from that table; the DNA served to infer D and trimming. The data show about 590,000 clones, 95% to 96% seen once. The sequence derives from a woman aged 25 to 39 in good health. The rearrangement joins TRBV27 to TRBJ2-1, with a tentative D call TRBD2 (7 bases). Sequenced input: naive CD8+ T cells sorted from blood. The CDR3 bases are TGTGCCAGCAGGGAGTCGGGGGGCAGGTACAATGAGCAGTTCTTC. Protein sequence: CASRESGGRYNEQFF.